This TCR beta chain comes out of a study of PD-L1 blockade in urothelial cancer. TCRdb's copy holds only in-frame clones and misses some; the assay was immunoSEQ multiplex PCR. The top ten hold approximately 31% of the sample, which has roughly 24,000 clones, approximately 86% seen once. CDR3 length: 13 residues. V lost 2 bases to trimming and J lost 14 bases, with 15 bases between them. From germline, CDR1 is SGHTA and CDR2 FQGNSA. This chain connects TRBV7-2 to TRBJ1-4; no definite D call. This sequence was found in a man in his sixties with urothelial cancer. Sequenced here: PBMCs, sampled around atezolizumab (anti-PD-L1) treatment. The DNA for the CDR3 is TGTGCCAGCAGCTTATATTTGGCGGCCGGGCTGTTTTTT. Its protein product is CASSLYLAAGLFF. Filled out from reference TRBV7-2 and TRBJ1-4, the complete variable domain reads GAGVSQSPSNKVTEKGKDVELRCDPISGHTALYWYRQSLGQGLEFLIYFQGNSAPDKSGLPSDRFSAERTGGSVSTLTIQRTQQEDSAVYLCASSLYLAAGLFFGSGTQLSVL.